The present entry profiles one TCR beta chain with its context. Its antigen is undetermined. With the 5' RACE reads reprocessed, TCRdb shows one record per CDR3 protein and no DNA. The ten top clones account for less than 2.5%, within a sample of roughly 150,000 distinct CDR3 sequences. These data are taken from a study of monozygotic twins with inflammatory bowel disease. This CDR3 has 16 amino acids. Germline V gene sequence: CDR1 LGHNA, CDR2 YSLEER. Notes on the study in general: Discordant twins had repertoire similarity that did not differ from that of concordant twins, possibly from limited power.

This chain links TRBV4-3 with TRBJ1-5; lacking DNA, the TRBD1 call made by TCRdb goes unchecked. The receptor was isolated from a human donor with ulcerative colitis or Crohn's disease, or a healthy co-twin of an affected twin (not recorded which). The source material was blood. CDR3 residues: CASSQDRGAGNQPQHF.